One sample yielded the 20 T cell receptor beta chains listed below, sequenced in a study of T cells after yellow fever vaccination. From the 5' RACE reads, TCRdb called clonotypes with MiXCR, one entry per CDR3 protein. The sample has approximately 12,000 distinct CDR3 sequences, 4.9% seen once. This sample comprised PBMCs, either bulk or a sorted T-cell subset (CD4+, CD8+, memory, or dextramer-sorted; not recorded which), obtained 45 days after the yellow fever booster vaccination. Receptors were obtained from a man younger than 45 who received the YFV17D yellow fever vaccine.

Ten or more counts support this clonotype. This chain joins TRBV27 and TRBJ2-7, with no clear D. The CDR3 runs to 17 residues. V lost 2 bases and J lost 2, with 19 bases in between. Germline values: CDR1 MNHEY, CDR2 SMNVEV (reference sequence). This chain's CDR3 is CASSLKAPTLGAYEQYF. CDR3 DNA sequence: TGTGCCAGCAGTTTAAAAGCACCTACCCTTGGGGCCTACGAGCAGTACTTC.

This clonotype was seen repeatedly, ten times or more. CDR3 region: CSARIPNTGELFF. DNA of the CDR3: TGCAGTGCTAGAATTCCGAACACCGGGGAGCTGTTTTTT. The chain carries TRBV20-1 and TRBJ2-2; D gene uncertain. The germline CDR1 and CDR2 sequences are DFQATT and SNEGSKA (reference sequence). The CDR3 consists of 13 residues. V dropped 2 bases and J dropped 0 bases, with 4 bases sitting between them.

This clonotype was observed many times. V is TRBV3-1 and J is TRBJ2-1, with TRBD2 matching 9 bases. Losses at the gene ends were 1 base for V and 4 bases for J; bases not matched to a gene: 5. The CDR3 consists of 16 residues. CDR1 is LGHDT and CDR2 is YNNKEL in the germline V gene (reference sequence). The CDR3 region has the DNA TGTGCCAGCAGCCAAGTAGGTCTAGCGGGGTACAATGAGCAGTTCTTC. Translating gives CASSQVGLAGYNEQFF.

This clonotype was counted at least ten times. Here the CDR3 reads CASSLGAVAGGPYNEQFF. CDR3 coding DNA: TGTGCCAGCAGCTTAGGGGCCGTGGCGGGAGGTCCCTACAATGAGCAGTTCTTC. V gene TRBV11-3 combines with J gene TRBJ2-1; 8 nucleotides align to TRBD2. CDR1 and CDR2 (germline): SGHNT, YENEEA. The V segment lost 1 base and the J segment 2 bases; nucleotides outside the gene matches: 10. The length of the CDR3 is 18 residues.

This clonotype was seen many times. The chain carries TRBV25-1 and TRBJ1-2; D gene ambiguous. The CDR3 runs to 16 residues. CDR1 is MGHDK, CDR2 SYGVNS, per germline. V shed 1 base and J shed 5 bases, with 17 bases lying between them. CDR3 protein: CASSEWVVSHYYGYTF. DNA of the CDR3: TGTGCCAGCAGTGAATGGGTCGTCTCTCACTATTATGGCTACACCTTC.

This clonotype was counted many times. The gene calls are TRBV6-2 or TRBV6-3 and TRBJ2-7; D tentatively reads TRBD1 or TRBD2 (5 bases each). The CDR3 is 12 residues long. CDR1 is MNHEY, CDR2 SVGEGT, per germline. V was trimmed by 6 bases and J by 11 bases, leaving 17 bases between them. The CDR3 DNA is TGTGCCAGCAGGAATCCCGGGACCGGGGAGTACTTC. Amino acid sequence: CASRNPGTGEYF.

There are many counts of this clonotype. This CDR3 is CASRPTGLGNSPLHF. DNA for the CDR3: TGTGCCAGCAGACCTACAGGGCTGGGAAATTCACCCCTCCACTTT. The chain couples TRBV12-3 or TRBV12-4 to TRBJ1-6; a weak D match, TRBD1 (6 bases). The V end was cut by 6 bases, the J end by 7 bases, with 16 bases between. The CDR3 length is 15 residues.

This clonotype has a count of ten or more. V and J are TRBV5-1 and TRBJ2-1, with no clear D. CDR1 is SGHRS and CDR2 is YFSETQ in the germline V gene. With 0 bases removed from V and 0 bases from J, the gap between germline ends came to 10 bases. The CDR3 extends over 16 amino acids. Here the CDR3 DNA reads TGCGCCAGCAGCTTGGGGGGTTCCCCCTCCTACAATGAGCAGTTCTTC. It translates to CASSLGGSPSYNEQFF. Together with reference TRBV5-1 and TRBJ2-1, the CDR3 gives the full variable domain: KAGVTQTPRYLIKTRGQQVTLSCSPISGHRSVSWYQQTPGQGLQFLFEYFSETQRNKGNFPGRFSGRQFSNSRSEMNVSTLELGDSALYLCASSLGGSPSYNEQFFGPGTRLTVL.

This clonotype appeared many times. The chain carries TRBV5-1 and TRBJ2-7, with TRBD2 matching 9 bases. Germline V gene sequence: CDR1 SGHRS, CDR2 YFSETQ. The CDR3 runs to 15 residues. The J segment lost 6 bases and the V segment lost 4 bases, leaving 11 bases of the junction unmatched. The CDR3 region is CASSKGLAAAREQYF. The CDR3 DNA is TGCGCCAGCAGCAAGGGACTAGCTGCGGCTCGCGAGCAGTACTTC. The variable domain in full, completed from reference TRBV5-1 and TRBJ2-7, reads KAGVTQTPRYLIKTRGQQVTLSCSPISGHRSVSWYQQTPGQGLQFLFEYFSETQRNKGNFPGRFSGRQFSNSRSEMNVSTLELGDSALYLCASSKGLAAAREQYFGPGTRLTVT.

The sample holds many counts of this clonotype. The chain has TRBV5-1 and TRBJ1-1; the D is unclear. V lost 4 bases and J lost 1, with 14 bases in between. This CDR3 has 15 residues. CDR1 and CDR2 from the germline V gene are SGHRS and YFSETQ. The CDR3 sequence is CASSVTPWGNTEAFF. The DNA of the CDR3 is TGCGCCAGCAGCGTAACGCCGTGGGGGAACACTGAAGCTTTCTTT.

In its sample, this clonotype was seen many times. The chain carries TRBV12-3 or TRBV12-4 and TRBJ2-7; 12 bases agree with TRBD2. The CDR3 is made up of 16 amino acids. V lost 6 bases, J lost 2 bases, and 8 bases stayed unmatched. The CDR3 DNA follows: TGTGCCAGCAGATCTATGACTAGCGGGAGTGCCTACGAGCAGTACTTC. Its translation is CASRSMTSGSAYEQYF.

This clonotype was detected many times. CDR3 DNA: TGTGCCAGTAGTAAAGACAGGGTCCGGAACACTGAAGCTTTCTTT. Its translation is CASSKDRVRNTEAFF. This rearrangement joins TRBV19 to TRBJ1-1, with 7 bases identical to TRBD1. The V gene's germline CDR1 is LNHDA and CDR2 SQIVND (reference sequence). V lost 4 bases and J lost 1; bases outside the gene matches: 6. This CDR3 spans 15 amino acids.

This clonotype has at least ten counts. The gene calls are TRBV7-9 and TRBJ2-3; D may be TRBD1 (7 bases). Germline V gene lookup returns CDR1 SEHNR and CDR2 FQNEAQ (reference sequence). CDR3 length equals 16 residues. Deletions cut 5 bases from V and 2 bases from J, with 17 bases between. This CDR3 is CASSDRRQGLTDTQYF. The CDR3 DNA is TGTGCCAGCAGCGACCGTCGACAGGGACTCACAGATACGCAGTATTTT.

Ten or more counts support this clonotype. The rearrangement uses TRBV12-3 or TRBV12-4 and TRBJ2-1; 9 bases agree with TRBD1. The CDR3 extends over 15 amino acids. J gave up 7 bases and V 5 bases, and 9 bases lay outside the gene matches. CDR3 DNA sequence: TGTGCCAGCAGTACACTTGGGACAGGGTGGAATGAGCAGTTCTTC. Translation gives CASSTLGTGWNEQFF.

This clonotype occurred many times. For the CDR3, the DNA is TGCGCCAGCAGGATAGCGGGAGTCTCAAATGAGCAGTTCTTC. Amino acids: CASRIAGVSNEQFF. The chain employs TRBV10-2 and TRBJ2-1, with 9 bases fitting TRBD2. With V trimmed by 6 bases and J by 7 bases, 7 bases remained unmatched. This CDR3 has 14 amino acids. CDR1 WSHSY and CDR2 SAAADI come from the germline V gene.

This clonotype appeared many times. The rearrangement joins TRBV7-8 to TRBJ1-2, with D possibly matching TRBD1 (5 bases). The V gene lost 4 bases and the J gene lost 3 bases, with 12 bases spanning the gap. The CDR3 is 14 amino acids. From germline, CDR1 is SGHVS and CDR2 FQNEAQ. The CDR3 sequence: CASSSPVTDYGYTF. CDR3 DNA sequence: TGTGCCAGCAGCTCTCCCGTGACAGACTATGGCTACACCTTC.

This clonotype was observed many times. The V and J genes are TRBV3-1 and TRBJ2-6; possibly TRBD2 for D (7 bases). CDR3 size: 18 residues. The ends were cut back, 2 bases at V and 4 bases at J, with 18 bases in the middle. Germline V CDR1 and CDR2: LGHDT, YNNKEL (reference sequence). CDR3 in DNA: TGTGCCAGCAGCCAATTGGTTTCGGGGGGCGCGGGGGCCAACGTCCTGACTTTC. It yields the protein CASSQLVSGGAGANVLTF.

This clonotype was picked up a small number of times. The chain recombines TRBV7-2 with TRBJ2-7; the match to TRBD2 covers 9 bases. Germline loops: CDR1 SGHTA, CDR2 FQGNSA. CDR3 length: 14 residues. The V and J ends lost 1 base and 6 bases, in that order; junction bases with no gene match: 4. CDR3 sequence (DNA): TGTGCCAGCAGCTTAGGTAGCGGGAGAGGCGAGCAGTACTTC. Protein product: CASSLGSGRGEQYF.

This clonotype was seen repeatedly, ten times or more. This chain connects TRBV28 to TRBJ1-3; D not certain. Per germline, CDR1 MDHEN and CDR2 SYDVKM. This CDR3 spans 15 amino acids. V was pared by 2 bases and J by 0 bases, with 8 bases between. CDR3 residues: CASSLGVNSGNTIYF. CDR3 coding DNA: TGTGCCAGCAGTTTAGGAGTGAACTCTGGAAACACCATATATTTT.

In this sample, this clonotype turned up many times. The gene calls are TRBV6-5 and TRBJ2-3, with D hard to call. The length of the CDR3 is 16 residues. The germline CDR1 and CDR2 sequences are MNHEY and SVGAGI. V lost 0 bases and J 0 bases, leaving 10 bases between the germline ends. CDR3 bases: TGTGCCAGCAGTTACTCTCCCTTAGTTAGCACAGATACGCAGTATTTT. This codes for CASSYSPLVSTDTQYF.